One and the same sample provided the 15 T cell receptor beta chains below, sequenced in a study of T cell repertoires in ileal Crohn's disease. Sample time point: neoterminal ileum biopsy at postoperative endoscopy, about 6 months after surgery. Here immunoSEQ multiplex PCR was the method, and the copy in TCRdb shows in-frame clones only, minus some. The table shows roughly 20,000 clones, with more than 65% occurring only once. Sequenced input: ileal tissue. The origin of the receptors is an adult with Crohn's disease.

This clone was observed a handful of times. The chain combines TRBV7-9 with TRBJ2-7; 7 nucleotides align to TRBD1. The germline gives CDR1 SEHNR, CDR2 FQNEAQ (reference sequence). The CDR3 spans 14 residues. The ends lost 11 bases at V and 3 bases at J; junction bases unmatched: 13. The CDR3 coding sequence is TGTGCCGTACCGCGACGGGACAGTGGCTACGAGCAGTACTTC. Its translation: CAVPRRDSGYEQYF. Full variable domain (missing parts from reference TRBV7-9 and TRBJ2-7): DTGVSQNPRHKITKRGQNVTFRCDPISEHNRLYWYRQTLGQGPEFLTYFQNEAQLEKSRLLSDRFSAERPKGSFSTLEIQRTEQGDSAMYLCAVPRRDSGYEQYFGPGTRLTVT.

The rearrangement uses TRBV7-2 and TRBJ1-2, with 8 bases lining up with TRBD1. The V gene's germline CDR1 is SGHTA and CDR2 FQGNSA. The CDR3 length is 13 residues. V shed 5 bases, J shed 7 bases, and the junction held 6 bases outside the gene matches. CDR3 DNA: TGTGCCAGCAGCGCCGGACAGGGTGCTGGCTACACCTTC. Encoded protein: CASSAGQGAGYTF.

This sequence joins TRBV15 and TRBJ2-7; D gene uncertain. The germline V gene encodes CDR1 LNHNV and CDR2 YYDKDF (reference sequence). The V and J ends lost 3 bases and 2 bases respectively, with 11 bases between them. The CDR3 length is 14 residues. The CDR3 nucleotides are TGTGCCACCAGCAGGTATGGCAGGACCTACGAGCAGTACTTC. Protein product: CATSRYGRTYEQYF. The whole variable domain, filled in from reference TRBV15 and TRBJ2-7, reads DAMVIQNPRYQVTQFGKPVTLSCSQTLNHNVMYWYQQKSSQAPKLLFHYYDKDFNNEADTPDNFQSRRPNTSFCFLDIRSPGLGDTAMYLCATSRYGRTYEQYFGPGTRLTVT.

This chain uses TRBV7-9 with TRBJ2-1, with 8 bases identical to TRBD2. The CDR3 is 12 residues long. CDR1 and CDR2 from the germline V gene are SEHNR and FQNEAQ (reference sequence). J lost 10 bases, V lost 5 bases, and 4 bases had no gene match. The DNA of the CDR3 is TGTGCCAGCAGCCCCTTAGCGGGAGAGCAGTTCTTC. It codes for CASSPLAGEQFF.

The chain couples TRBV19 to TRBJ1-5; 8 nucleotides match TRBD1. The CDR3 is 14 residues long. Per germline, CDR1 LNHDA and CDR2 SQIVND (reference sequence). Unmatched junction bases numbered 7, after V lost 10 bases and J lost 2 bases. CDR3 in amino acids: CATAEGQGNQPQHF. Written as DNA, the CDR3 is TGTGCCACCGCGGAGGGACAGGGCAATCAGCCCCAGCATTTT. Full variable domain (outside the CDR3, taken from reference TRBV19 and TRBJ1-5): DGGITQSPKYLFRKEGQNVTLSCEQNLNHDAMYWYRQDPGQGLRLIYYSQIVNDFQKGDIAEGYSVSREKKESFPLTVTSAQKNPTAFYLCATAEGQGNQPQHFGDGTRLSIL.

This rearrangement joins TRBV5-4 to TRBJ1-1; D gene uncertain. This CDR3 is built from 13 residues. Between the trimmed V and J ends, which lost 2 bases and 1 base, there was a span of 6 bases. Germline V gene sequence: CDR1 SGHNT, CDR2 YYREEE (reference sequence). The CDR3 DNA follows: TGTGCCAGCAGCTTAACCGGGAACACTGAAGCTTTCTTT. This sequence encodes CASSLTGNTEAFF.

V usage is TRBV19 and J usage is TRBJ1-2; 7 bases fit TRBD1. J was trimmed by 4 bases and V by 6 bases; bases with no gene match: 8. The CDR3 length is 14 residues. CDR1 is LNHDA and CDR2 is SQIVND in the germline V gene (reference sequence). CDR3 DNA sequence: TGTGCCAGTAGACCTACAGGGGTGGTCTATGGCTACACCTTC. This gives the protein CASRPTGVVYGYTF.

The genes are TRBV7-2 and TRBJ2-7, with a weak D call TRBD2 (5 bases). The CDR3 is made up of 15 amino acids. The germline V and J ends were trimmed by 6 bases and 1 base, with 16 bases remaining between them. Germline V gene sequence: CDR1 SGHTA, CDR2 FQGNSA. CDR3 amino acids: CASSSTRVLSYEQYF. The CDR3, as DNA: TGTGCCAGCAGTTCAACGCGGGTGCTTTCCTACGAGCAGTACTTC.

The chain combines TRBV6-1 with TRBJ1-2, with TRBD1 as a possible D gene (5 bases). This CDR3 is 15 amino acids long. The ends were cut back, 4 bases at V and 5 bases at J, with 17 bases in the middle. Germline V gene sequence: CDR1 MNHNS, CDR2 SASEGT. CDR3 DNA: TGTGCCAGCAGTGTCAGGGAAGGGCTGGGATATGGCTACACCTTC. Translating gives CASSVREGLGYGYTF.

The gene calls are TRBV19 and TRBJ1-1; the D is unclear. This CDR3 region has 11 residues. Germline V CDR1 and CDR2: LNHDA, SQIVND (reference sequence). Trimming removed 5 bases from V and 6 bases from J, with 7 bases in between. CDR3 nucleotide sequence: TGTGCCAGTAGTTTTCTTGCTGAAGCTTTCTTT. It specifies CASSFLAEAFF.

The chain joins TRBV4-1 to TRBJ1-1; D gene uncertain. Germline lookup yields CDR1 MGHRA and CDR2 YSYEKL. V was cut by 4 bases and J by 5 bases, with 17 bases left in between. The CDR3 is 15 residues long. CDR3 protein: CASSPPRARRTEAFF. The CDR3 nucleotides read TGCGCCAGCAGCCCCCCCCGAGCCCGGAGGACTGAAGCTTTCTTT.

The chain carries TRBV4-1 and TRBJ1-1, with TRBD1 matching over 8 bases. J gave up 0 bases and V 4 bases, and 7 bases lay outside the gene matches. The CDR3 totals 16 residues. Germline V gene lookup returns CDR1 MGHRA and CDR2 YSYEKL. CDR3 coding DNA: TGCGCCAGCAGCCGTGGACAGGGAAAGATGAACACTGAAGCTTTCTTT. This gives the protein CASSRGQGKMNTEAFF.

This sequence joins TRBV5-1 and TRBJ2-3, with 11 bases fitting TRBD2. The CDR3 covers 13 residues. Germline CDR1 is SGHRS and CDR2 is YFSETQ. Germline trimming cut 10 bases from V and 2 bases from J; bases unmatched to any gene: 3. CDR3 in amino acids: CASSGGHTDTQYF. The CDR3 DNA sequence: TGCGCCTCTAGCGGGGGGCACACAGATACGCAGTATTTT.

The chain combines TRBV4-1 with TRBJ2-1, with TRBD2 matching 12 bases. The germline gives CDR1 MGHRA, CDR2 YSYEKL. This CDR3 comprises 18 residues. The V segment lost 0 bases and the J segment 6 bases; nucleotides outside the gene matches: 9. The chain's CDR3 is CASSQDSPTSGRSNEQFF. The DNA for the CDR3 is TGCGCCAGCAGCCAAGATTCCCCGACTAGCGGGAGAAGCAATGAGCAGTTCTTC.

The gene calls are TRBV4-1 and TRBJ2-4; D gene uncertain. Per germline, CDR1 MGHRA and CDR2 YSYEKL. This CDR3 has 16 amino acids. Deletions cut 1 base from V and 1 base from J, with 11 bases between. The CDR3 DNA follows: TGCGCCAGCAGCCAAGGAGTTAATATTGCCAAAAACATTCAGTACTTC. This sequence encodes CASSQGVNIAKNIQYF.